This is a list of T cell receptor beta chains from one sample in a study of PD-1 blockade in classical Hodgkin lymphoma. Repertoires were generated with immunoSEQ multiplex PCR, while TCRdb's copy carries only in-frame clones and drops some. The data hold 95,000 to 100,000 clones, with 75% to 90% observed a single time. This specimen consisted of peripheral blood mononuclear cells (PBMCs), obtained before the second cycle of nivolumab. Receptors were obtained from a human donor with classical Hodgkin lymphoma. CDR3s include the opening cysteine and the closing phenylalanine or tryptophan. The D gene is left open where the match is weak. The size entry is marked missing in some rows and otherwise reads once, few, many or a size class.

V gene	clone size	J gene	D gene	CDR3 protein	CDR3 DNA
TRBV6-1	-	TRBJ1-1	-	CASSALYAFF	TGTGCCAGCAGTGCGCTGTACGCTTTCTTT
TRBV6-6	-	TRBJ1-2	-	CASTRQNGYTF	TGTGCCAGCACGCGACAGAATGGCTACACCTTC
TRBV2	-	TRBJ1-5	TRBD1	CASSEGDRSSQAQHF	TGTGCCAGCAGTGAAGGGGACAGGTCAAGTCAGGCCCAGCATTTT
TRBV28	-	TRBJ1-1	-	CASSVGDRNTEAFF	TGTGCCAGCAGTGTAGGCGACAGGAACACTGAAGCTTTCTTT
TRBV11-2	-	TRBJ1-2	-	CASSPGGDYGYTF	TGTGCCAGCAGCCCTGGAGGGGACTATGGCTACACCTTC
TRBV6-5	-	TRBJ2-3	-	CASSRGLALTDTQYF	TGTGCCAGCAGTAGGGGTCTAGCGTTAACAGATACGCAGTATTTT
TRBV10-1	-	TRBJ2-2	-	CASSRDPPPVGELFF	TGCGCCAGCAGCCGGGACCCACCACCGGTCGGGGAGCTGTTTTTT
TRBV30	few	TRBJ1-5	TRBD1	CAWGQAPAQPQHF	TGTGCCTGGGGACAGGCCCCAGCTCAGCCCCAGCATTTT
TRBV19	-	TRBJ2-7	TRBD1	CASSMESGGRNEQYF	TGTGCCAGTAGTATGGAATCAGGGGGCCGGAACGAGCAGTACTTC
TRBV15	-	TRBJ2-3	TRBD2	CATSRVGLAGFSDTQYF	TGTGCCACCAGCAGAGTAGGGCTAGCGGGGTTTTCAGATACGCAGTATTTT
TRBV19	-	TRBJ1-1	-	CASSISKNTEAFF	TGTGCCAGTAGTATAAGCAAGAACACTGAAGCTTTCTTT
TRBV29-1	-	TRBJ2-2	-	CSVVGLRQATGELFF	TGCAGCGTTGTGGGACTTAGACAGGCTACCGGGGAGCTGTTTTTT
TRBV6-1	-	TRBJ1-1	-	CASSVYLNTEAFF	TGTGCCAGCAGTGTATATTTGAACACTGAAGCTTTCTTT
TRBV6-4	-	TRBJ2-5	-	CASNIHYQETQYF	TGTGCCAGCAATATACACTACCAAGAGACCCAGTACTTC
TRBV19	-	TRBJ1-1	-	CASSIGEGYGAFF	TGTGCCAGTAGTATAGGTGAGGGTTACGGGGCTTTCTTT
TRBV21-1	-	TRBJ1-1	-	CASSIKSLGESEAFF	TGTGCCAGCAGCATAAAAAGTTTAGGAGAATCCGAAGCTTTCTTT
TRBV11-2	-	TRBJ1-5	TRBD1	CASSLGAGGDQPQHF	TGTGCCAGCAGCTTAGGGGCAGGGGGCGATCAGCCCCAGCATTTT
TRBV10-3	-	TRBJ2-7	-	CAISALYEQYF	TGTGCCATCAGCGCATTATACGAGCAGTACTTC
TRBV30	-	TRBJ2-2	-	CAWSAVDTGELFF	TGTGCCTGGAGTGCAGTGGACACCGGGGAGCTGTTTTTT
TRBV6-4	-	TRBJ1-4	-	CASRDRDGDEKLFF	TGTGCCAGCAGGGACCGGGACGGAGATGAAAAACTGTTTTTT
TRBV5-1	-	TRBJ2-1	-	CASSLVAGNEQFF	TGCGCCAGCAGCTTGGTCGCGGGGAATGAGCAGTTCTTC
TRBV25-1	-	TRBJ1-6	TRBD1	CASRGDRVDSPLHF	TGTGCCAGCAGGGGTGACAGGGTTGATTCACCCCTCCACTTT
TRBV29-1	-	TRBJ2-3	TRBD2	CSVEFTGGLADTQYF	TGCAGCGTTGAGTTTACGGGAGGGTTGGCAGATACGCAGTATTTT
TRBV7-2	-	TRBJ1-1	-	CASSLGTKGNRHTEAFF	TGTGCCAGCAGCTTAGGAACTAAGGGGAACAGACACACTGAAGCTTTCTTT
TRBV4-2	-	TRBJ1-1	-	CASSQDQLPGNTEAFF	TGTGCCAGCAGCCAAGATCAGTTACCGGGAAACACTGAAGCTTTCTTT
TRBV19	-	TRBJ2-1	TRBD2	CAIRVAGGNNEQFF	TGTGCCATTAGAGTAGCGGGGGGGAACAATGAGCAGTTCTTC
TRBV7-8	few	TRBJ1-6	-	CASSSRVALNSPLHF	TGTGCCAGCAGCTCCCGGGTCGCGCTTAATTCACCCCTCCACTTT
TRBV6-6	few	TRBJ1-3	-	CASREPGLPGNTIYF	TGTGCCAGCAGAGAACCGGGACTACCTGGAAACACCATATATTTT
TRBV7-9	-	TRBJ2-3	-	CASSQSGLTDTQYF	TGTGCCAGCAGCCAAAGCGGACTCACAGATACGCAGTATTTT
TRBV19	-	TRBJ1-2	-	CASRNTGTINYGYTF	TGTGCCAGTAGGAATACCGGGACGATTAACTATGGCTACACCTTC
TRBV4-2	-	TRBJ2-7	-	CASSRTRGNSYEQYF	TGTGCCAGCAGCCGCACCCGGGGGAATTCCTACGAGCAGTACTTC
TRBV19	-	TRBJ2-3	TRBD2	CASSGGGEGDTQYF	TGTGCCAGTAGCGGGGGGGGAGAGGGAGATACGCAGTATTTT
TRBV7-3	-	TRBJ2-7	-	CASSSGISYEQYF	TGTGCCAGCAGCTCCGGGATATCCTACGAGCAGTACTTC
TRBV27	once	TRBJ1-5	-	CASSFNPNSNQPQHF	TGTGCCAGCAGTTTTAATCCGAATAGCAATCAGCCCCAGCATTTT
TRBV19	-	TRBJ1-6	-	CASSTRSSPLHF	TGTGCCAGTAGTACCCGAAGTTCACCCCTCCACTTT
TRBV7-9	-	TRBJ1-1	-	CASSPGPTEAFF	TGTGCCAGCAGCCCAGGACCGACTGAAGCTTTCTTT
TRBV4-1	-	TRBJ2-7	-	CASSQDFRQGRSYEQYF	TGCGCCAGCAGCCAAGATTTTCGGCAGGGGCGCTCCTACGAGCAGTACTTC
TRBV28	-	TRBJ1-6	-	CASSGGGPVFPLHF	TGTGCCAGCAGCGGGGGGGGCCCCGTTTTTCCCCTCCACTTT
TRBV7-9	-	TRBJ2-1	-	CASSLLPGGGNEQFF	TGTGCCAGCAGCTTATTGCCAGGAGGAGGGAATGAGCAGTTCTTC
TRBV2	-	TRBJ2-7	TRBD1	CASSGDRVHEQYF	TGTGCCAGCAGTGGGGACAGGGTCCACGAGCAGTACTTC
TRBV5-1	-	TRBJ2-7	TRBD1	CASSIRDREYEQYF	TGCGCCAGCAGCATCCGGGACAGGGAGTACGAGCAGTACTTC
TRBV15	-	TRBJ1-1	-	CATRALGTGNTEAFF	TGTGCCACCAGGGCGCTCGGGACGGGAAACACTGAAGCTTTCTTT
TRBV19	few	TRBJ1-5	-	CASTQPYSNQPQHF	TGTGCCAGTACCCAGCCGTATAGCAATCAGCCCCAGCATTTT